One and the same sample provided the 23 T cell receptor beta chains below, sequenced in a study of T-cell reconstitution after alpha-beta-depleted transplantation in children. Unique molecular identifiers were incorporated when the TCRbeta library was constructed. One entry per CDR3 protein results from TCRdb running MiXCR on the PCR reads. The sample records 500,000 to 600,000 distinct CDR3 sequences, approximately 16% being singletons. The sequencing here drew on PBMCs from the stem cell graft donor, taken from the stem cell graft. The receptors were sampled from a human donor who donated a stem cell graft to a child with acute lymphoblastic leukemia.

The chain has TRBV5-1 and TRBJ2-2, with D tentatively TRBD1 (6 bases). CDR1 SGHRS and CDR2 YFSETQ come from the germline V gene. The CDR3 sequence is 14 residues long. V shed 4 bases and J shed 3 bases, with 10 bases lying between them. This CDR3 reads CASSPRGDTGELFF. Written as DNA, the CDR3 is TGCGCCAGCAGCCCCAGGGGCGACACCGGGGAGCTGTTTTTT.

This clonotype showed up just a few times. J is TRBJ2-2 and V is TRBV5-1, with D tentatively TRBD1 (6 bases). Trimming took off 0 bases at V and 6 bases at J, with 9 bases between the two ends. The CDR3 covers 14 residues. Per the germline V gene, CDR1 is SGHRS and CDR2 is YFSETQ. CDR3 amino acids: CASSLVPGAGELFF. CDR3 in DNA: TGCGCCAGCAGCTTGGTGCCAGGGGCCGGGGAGCTGTTTTTT.

This rearrangement joins TRBV9 to TRBJ2-7; 8 nucleotides match TRBD1. Per the germline V gene, CDR1 is SGDLS and CDR2 is YYNGEE. The CDR3 is made up of 15 amino acids. The V segment lost 4 bases and the J segment 2 bases; nucleotides outside the gene matches: 8. In nucleotides, the CDR3 is TGTGCCAGCAGCCCCCCAGGGACAGGTACCTACGAGCAGTACTTC. This sequence encodes CASSPPGTGTYEQYF.

This chain joins TRBV11-1 and TRBJ2-1; 8 nucleotides line up with TRBD2. V gave up 5 bases and J gave up 3 bases; unmatched junction bases: 9. CDR3 length equals 16 residues. Germline CDR1 reads SGHAT; CDR2 reads FQDESV (reference sequence). CDR3 coding DNA: TGTGCCAGCAGCACCTTAGCGGGAATATACTACAATGAGCAGTTCTTC. Translation gives CASSTLAGIYYNEQFF.

The chain links TRBV5-8 to TRBJ2-1; 8 positions match TRBD2. The length of the CDR3 is 17 residues. Germline trimming cut 3 bases from V and 3 bases from J; bases unmatched to any gene: 11. Germline loops: CDR1 SGHTS, CDR2 YDEGEE. The CDR3 sequence is CASSSWPSGRDYNEQFF. In DNA form, the CDR3 reads TGTGCCAGCAGCTCCTGGCCCAGCGGGAGAGACTACAATGAGCAGTTCTTC. Using reference TRBV5-8 and TRBJ2-1 for the parts outside the CDR3, the full variable domain is EAGVTQSPTHLIKTRGQQATLRCSPISGHTSVYWYQQALGLGLQFLLWYDEGEERNRGNFPPRFSGRQFPNYSSELNVNALELEDSALYLCASSSWPSGRDYNEQFFGPGTRLTVL.

This clonotype came up a few times. The chain recombines TRBV2 with TRBJ2-5; TRBD2 is a possible D gene (5 bases). From germline, CDR1 is SNHLY and CDR2 FYNNEI. The ends were cut back, 11 bases at V and 3 bases at J, with 13 bases in the middle. The CDR3 runs 12 residues. CDR3 sequence (DNA): TGTGCCGGAGGACGTCTTAAAGAGACCCAGTACTTC. This gives the protein CAGGRLKETQYF. Using reference TRBV2 and TRBJ2-5 for the parts outside the CDR3, the full variable domain is EPEVTQTPSHQVTQMGQEVILRCVPISNHLYFYWYRQILGQKVEFLVSFYNNEISEKSEIFDDQFSVERPDGSNFTLKIRSTKLEDSAMYFCAGGRLKETQYFGPGTRLLVL.

This clonotype showed up just a few times. The rearrangement links TRBV7-2 to TRBJ1-6; no clear D gene. The germline V and J ends were trimmed by 4 bases and 0 bases, with 10 bases remaining between them. Germline V gene sequence: CDR1 SGHTA, CDR2 FQGNSA. CDR3 length: 16 residues. In DNA form, the CDR3 reads TGTGCCAGCAGCTCCGGACTAAGCTCCTATAATTCACCCCTCCACTTT. This encodes CASSSGLSSYNSPLHF.

Regarding this clonotype: The junction and the germline gene differ at one end; a read error may be behind it. The J gene is TRBJ1-6, the V gene TRBV12-3 or TRBV12-4, with 7 bases that match TRBD1. This CDR3 spans 15 amino acids. The CDR3 coding sequence is TGTGCCAGCAGGTTAGGGGGCGCGGTGATATCACCCCTCCACTTT. Translated: CASRLGGAVISPLHF.

The genes are TRBV6-5 and TRBJ2-1; TRBD2 aligns across 15 bases. Trimming took 5 bases from V and 8 from J; bases not matched to a gene: 4. The CDR3 runs 15 residues. The germline V gene has CDR1 MNHEY and CDR2 SVGAGI. The CDR3 sequence: CASSRTSGRAHEQFF. The CDR3 DNA sequence: TGTGCCAGCAGTCGGACTAGCGGGAGGGCCCATGAGCAGTTCTTC.

This clonotype was observed a handful of times. The chain links TRBV29-1 to TRBJ2-7; D not certain. The CDR3 loop spans 14 amino acids. V was cut by 6 bases and J by 2 bases, with 17 bases left in between. CDR1 is SQVTM, CDR2 ANQGSEA, per germline. CDR3 loop: CSVTGHGLAYEQYF. Here the CDR3 DNA reads TGCAGCGTGACGGGCCACGGGCTTGCCTACGAGCAGTACTTC.

This sequence joins TRBV5-1 and TRBJ2-1, with TRBD2 identical over 11 bases. V gave up 3 bases and J gave up 7 bases; unmatched junction bases: 12. This CDR3 spans 17 amino acids. Germline CDR1 is SGHRS and CDR2 is YFSETQ. CDR3 bases: TGCGCCAGCAGCTCCTTAGCGGGAGGGCCCGTCGGAAATGAGCAGTTCTTC. This gives the protein CASSSLAGGPVGNEQFF.

The chain has TRBV13 and TRBJ2-7, with D perhaps TRBD2 (5 bases). V gave up 5 bases and J gave up 3 bases, with 14 bases separating them. CDR1 PRHDT and CDR2 FYEKMQ come from the germline V gene (reference sequence). The CDR3 spans 14 residues. CDR3 residues: CASSTPPRGYEQYF. As DNA, the CDR3 is TGTGCCAGCAGCACCCCCCCTCGGGGCTACGAGCAGTACTTC.

A remark on this clonotype: The junction departs from germline at one end; a sequencing error may be responsible. The V and J genes are TRBV12-3 or TRBV12-4 and TRBJ2-1; a weak D match, TRBD2 (6 bases). CDR3 size: 12 residues. The CDR3 nucleotides are TGTGCCAGCGGGGACTGGACCAATGAGCTGTTCTTC. Encoded protein: CASGDWTNELFF.

The chain employs TRBV29-1 and TRBJ2-1; TRBD2 is a possible D gene (5 bases). CDR3 length: 12 amino acids. Germline values: CDR1 SQVTM, CDR2 ANQGSEA. V lost 8 bases and J lost 6, with 14 bases in between. CDR3 DNA sequence: TGCAGCTCCGGCCGGGCGGGCAATGAGCAGTTCTTC. Encoded protein: CSSGRAGNEQFF.

V usage is TRBV2 and J usage is TRBJ2-5; no clear D gene. Germline CDR1 SNHLY, CDR2 FYNNEI. The CDR3 length is 15 residues. Trimming shortened V by 6 bases and J by 5 bases, and 19 bases separated the two germline ends. This CDR3 reads CASRELLLSGETQYF. For the CDR3, the DNA is TGTGCCAGCAGAGAACTGCTCCTCTCCGGGGAGACCCAGTACTTC.

J is TRBJ1-2 and V is TRBV24-1; D might be TRBD1 (5 bases). Germline assignment: CDR1 KGHDR and CDR2 SFDVKD. The CDR3 length is 13 residues. V gave up 7 bases and J gave up 9 bases, with 17 bases separating them. The DNA of the CDR3 is TGTGCCACCAGGTCCGGGACGGCGTCCCGCTACACCTTC. Its protein product is CATRSGTASRYTF.

This sequence joins TRBV9 and TRBJ2-6; 9 nucleotides agree with TRBD2. The V and J ends lost 1 base and 0 bases, in that order; junction bases with no gene match: 8. The CDR3 contains 19 residues. Germline values: CDR1 SGDLS, CDR2 YYNGEE. The CDR3 nucleotides read TGTGCCAGCAGCGTAAGTGGGACTAGCTCTTTCTCTGGGGCCAACGTCCTGACTTTC. Translated, it gives CASSVSGTSSFSGANVLTF.

This chain joins TRBV4-1 and TRBJ2-7; D unclear. The CDR3 has 13 amino acids. The germline CDR1 and CDR2 sequences are MGHRA and YSYEKL. Trimming removed 2 bases at V and 4 bases at J, with 9 bases between. The CDR3 is CASSQQKKYEQYF. CDR3 in DNA: TGCGCCAGCAGCCAACAGAAAAAATACGAGCAGTACTTC.

The rearrangement uses TRBV27 and TRBJ1-1, with D hard to call. Germline V gene data show CDR1 as MNHEY and CDR2 as SMNVEV (reference sequence). The CDR3 contains 13 residues. The V end lost 9 bases, the J end lost 4 bases, and 15 bases lay between the germline ends. CDR3 residues: CASQEHEFTEAFF. The CDR3 nucleotides are TGTGCCAGTCAGGAACACGAGTTCACTGAAGCTTTCTTT.

A few counts support this clonotype. The V and J genes are TRBV27 and TRBJ2-2; D remains unclear. Germline CDR1 and CDR2: MNHEY and SMNVEV (reference sequence). Trimming took 8 bases from V and 1 from J, leaving 11 bases between them. This CDR3 is 14 amino acids long. The CDR3 spells CASGPGLNTGELFF. The CDR3 nucleotides read TGTGCCAGCGGTCCGGGTCTGAACACCGGGGAGCTGTTTTTT.

The chain recombines TRBV5-1 with TRBJ2-7; D is possibly TRBD2 (6 bases). The CDR3 is 15 residues long. Germline loops: CDR1 SGHRS, CDR2 YFSETQ. Trimming stripped 5 bases from V and 2 bases from J, with 17 bases between. Here the CDR3 DNA reads TGCGCCAGCAGTTCTGACCCGGGACTTGCCTACGAGCAGTACTTC. Translation: CASSSDPGLAYEQYF.

The chain recombines TRBV4-1 with TRBJ2-5; the match to TRBD2 covers 8 bases. Per the germline V gene, CDR1 is MGHRA and CDR2 is YSYEKL. V lost 0 bases, J lost 4 bases, and 4 bases stayed unmatched. CDR3 length: 15 amino acids. DNA for the CDR3: TGCGCCAGCAGCCAAGATGCAGCGGGAGTAGAGACCCAGTACTTC. This translates into CASSQDAAGVETQYF.

The chain carries TRBV4-1 and TRBJ1-2; D not resolved. Looked up from germline, CDR1 is MGHRA and CDR2 is YSYEKL. The CDR3 runs 15 residues. The V gene lost 1 base and the J gene lost 0 bases, with 9 bases spanning the gap. CDR3 protein: CASSQGLGSNYGYTF. The CDR3 bases are TGCGCCAGCAGCCAAGGCCTCGGGTCTAACTATGGCTACACCTTC.